The rows below give T cell receptor beta chains drawn from one sample of a study of T cell responses to AZD1222 COVID-19 vaccine. Assay used: immunoSEQ multiplex PCR; TCRdb lists only in-frame clones, some missing. Among roughly 76,000 clones listed, roughly 84% were seen once. The sample consisted of peripheral blood, taken on day 0 of AZD1222 vaccination. These receptors all come from an adult in good health. Both conserved end residues are part of each CDR3.

V	J	CDR3
TRBV30	TRBJ2-1	CASLTSGRMAEQFF
TRBV11-2	TRBJ2-2	CASSLELAGAAGELFF
TRBV6-5	TRBJ1-4	CASSSWTGDEKLFF
TRBV7-9	TRBJ1-6	CASSGGGSGSYNSPLHF
TRBV18	TRBJ2-3	CASSRGRGAFISDTQYF
TRBV30	TRBJ1-1	CAWSTGIAEAFF
TRBV5-1	TRBJ2-1	CASSPGLEMAEQFF
TRBV4-1	TRBJ2-5	CASSPGTSQETQYF
TRBV5-1	TRBJ1-4	CASSLGMSWAQGEGNEKLFF
TRBV19	TRBJ1-2	CASSYRDSIYGYTF
TRBV4-2	TRBJ1-2	CASRGLQANYGYTF
TRBV19	TRBJ1-5	CASSIGRGSNQPQHF
TRBV6-5	TRBJ1-3	CASSPSDGRNTIYF
TRBV6-1	TRBJ1-2	CASSEAEGADYGYTF
TRBV6-2/TRBV6-3	TRBJ2-2	CASSPPRDRTHTGELFF